Presented here are 8 T cell receptor beta chains from one specimen sequenced in a study of T cell repertoires in cytomegalovirus infection. Antigens for these TCRs are unknown. TCRdb re-called the reads with MiXCR, one entry per CDR3 protein. This table holds 46,000 or so distinct CDR3 sequences, approximately 20% found once. Sequenced input: PBMCs, sequenced either directly or after in vitro stimulation (not recorded which). Receptors were obtained from a human donor in good health (CMV status not recorded). Some clones in this sample may be carry-over from other donors' samples.

This clonotype was counted ten times or more. The J gene is TRBJ2-3, the V gene TRBV6-1; tentatively, D is TRBD2 (5 bases). V lost 3 bases to trimming and J lost 4 bases, with 14 bases between them. The CDR3 consists of 15 residues. The germline CDR1 and CDR2 sequences are MNHNS and SASEGT. The CDR3 here is CASSDLRERADTQYF. The CDR3 nucleotides read TGTGCCAGCAGTGACTTACGCGAGAGGGCAGATACGCAGTATTTT.

This clonotype was detected many times. The chain has TRBV6-1 and TRBJ1-1, with D perhaps TRBD1 (5 bases). V gave up 7 bases and J gave up 3 bases, with 21 bases separating them. This CDR3 has 16 residues. Germline V gene data show CDR1 as MNHNS and CDR2 as SASEGT. The CDR3: CASTAWDGWGDTEAFF. As DNA, the CDR3 is TGTGCCAGCACTGCTTGGGATGGGTGGGGGGACACTGAAGCTTTCTTT.

The sample holds a few counts of this clonotype. This chain joins TRBV4-1 and TRBJ2-7; 9 bases fit TRBD1. The V gene's germline CDR1 is MGHRA and CDR2 YSYEKL. Trimming at V came to 3 bases and at J to 2 bases, leaving 2 bases not matched to a gene. This CDR3 is 14 amino acids long. CDR3 sequence: CASSHGTGTYEQYF. CDR3 nucleotides: TGCGCCAGCAGCCATGGGACAGGGACCTACGAGCAGTACTTC.

V and J are TRBV2 and TRBJ1-3; TRBD1 might be the D (5 bases). With 6 bases removed from V and 0 bases from J, the gap between germline ends came to 12 bases. The CDR3 extends over 15 amino acids. Germline V gene sequence: CDR1 SNHLY, CDR2 FYNNEI. CDR3 sequence reads: CASSRDPRSGNTIYF. CDR3 DNA: TGTGCCAGCAGCAGGGATCCGCGCTCTGGAAACACCATATATTTT.

This clonotype was detected many times. The rearrangement links TRBV12-3 or TRBV12-4 to TRBJ1-6; no clear D gene. V lost 5 bases, J lost 6 bases, and 14 bases lay in between. This CDR3 contains 15 residues. The CDR3 DNA follows: TGTGCCAGCAGTCGTAGGACCAGCGGTAATTCACCCCTCCACTTT. Its protein product is CASSRRTSGNSPLHF.

This clonotype has just a few counts. The rearrangement joins TRBV20-1 to TRBJ2-5, with TRBD2 matching 10 bases. The CDR3 is 15 amino acids. Per the germline V gene, CDR1 is DFQATT and CDR2 is SNEGSKA (reference sequence). V dropped 0 bases and J dropped 5; count of bases not matched to a gene: 6. CDR3: CSARDPSGSGETQYF. CDR3 nucleotide sequence: TGCAGTGCTAGAGATCCTAGCGGGAGTGGTGAGACCCAGTACTTC.

V is TRBV19 and J is TRBJ2-1; 10 bases match TRBD2. V shed 1 base and J 6 bases; nucleotides not matched to a gene: 12. CDR1 LNHDA and CDR2 SQIVND come from the germline V gene (reference sequence). The CDR3 loop spans 18 amino acids. CDR3 bases: TGTGCCAGTAGTATAGTGTGGCGAGCGGGGGGGCCGGGCAATGAGCAGTTCTTC. Translation gives CASSIVWRAGGPGNEQFF. The full variable domain, its missing parts supplied by reference TRBV19 and TRBJ2-1, is DGGITQSPKYLFRKEGQNVTLSCEQNLNHDAMYWYRQDPGQGLRLIYYSQIVNDFQKGDIAEGYSVSREKKESFPLTVTSAQKNPTAFYLCASSIVWRAGGPGNEQFFGPGTRLTVL.

The sample holds a few counts of this clonotype. V is TRBV18 and J is TRBJ2-1, with TRBD2 identical over 8 bases. V shed 7 bases, J shed 6 bases, and the junction held 8 bases outside the gene matches. The CDR3 consists of 14 residues. Germline V CDR1 and CDR2: KGHSH, LQKENI. The CDR3 coding sequence is TGTGCCAGCTTAAGGGAAGCGGGGGCCAATGAGCAGTTCTTC. Amino acids: CASLREAGANEQFF.